This TCR beta chain was observed in a study of blood T cell repertoires in COVID-19. This CDR3 has 14 amino acids. Deletions cut 5 bases from V and 2 bases from J, with 9 bases between. The germline gives CDR1 MNHNY, CDR2 SVGAGI (reference sequence). The repertoire was sequenced with immunoSEQ multiplex PCR; TCRdb's copy has only in-frame clones and lacks some. Of about 120,000 clones listed, roughly three quarters were seen once; the top ten hold roughly 4.3%. The genes are TRBV6-6 and TRBJ2-2; maybe TRBD1 (6 bases). This receptor was taken from an elderly woman with acute or convalescent COVID-19. The sample consisted of peripheral blood. DNA for the CDR3: TGTGCCAGCAGTCCGGGACATAACACCGGGGAGCTGTTTTTT. Translation: CASSPGHNTGELFF.